The 26 T cell receptor beta chains presented below share a single source sample, sequenced in a study of regulatory T cells in long-lasting Graves disease. CDR3 regions were amplified by Arm-PCR using iRepertoire HTBI primers to build TCR beta libraries. TCRdb used MiXCR to reprocess the multiplex PCR reads, holding one entry per CDR3 protein. The top ten hold over 15% of the sample, which has roughly 360,000 distinct CDR3 sequences, 10% to 15% seen once. Time point of the sample: newly diagnosed GD, antithyroid drugs for less than 3 months. The TCR library was made from RNA that had been extracted from PBMCs in TRIzol. The same sample was also used in a study of T cells in Graves' hyperthyroidism and ophthalmopathy.

Source: peripheral blood mononuclear cells (PBMCs), taken at new diagnosis, from a patient treated with antithyroid drugs. The receptors come from a woman in her late teens or twenties with Graves disease.

Turning to this clonotype: This may arise from a read error, as a much more abundant clone is one base away. This rearrangement joins TRBV2 to TRBJ2-1; 15 nucleotides agree with TRBD2. The CDR3 runs to 12 residues. CDR1 and CDR2 from the germline V gene are SNHLY and FYNNEI. In nucleotides, the CDR3 is TGTGCCGGCAGGACTAGCGGGAGGGCCGACAACTTC. Its protein is CAGRTSGRADNF.

This clonotype was seen ten or more times. The chain links TRBV28 to TRBJ2-1, with 11 bases aligning to TRBD2. V lost 8 bases, J lost 1 base, and 7 bases stayed unmatched. The CDR3 covers 16 residues. CDR1 and CDR2 from the germline V gene are MDHEN and SYDVKM. CDR3 bases: TGTGCCAGCGGGTCGGGACTAGCGGTGTCCTACAATGAGCAGTTCTTC. Its protein product is CASGSGLAVSYNEQFF.

This clonotype was seen only a few times. This chain uses TRBV19 with TRBJ2-2; 14 positions match TRBD2. Per the germline V gene, CDR1 is LNHDA and CDR2 is SQIVND (reference sequence). The CDR3 is 17 residues long. The V and J ends lost 7 bases and 0 bases, in that order; junction bases with no gene match: 4. CDR3: CASTGLAGGPNTGELFF. DNA for the CDR3: TGTGCCAGTACCGGACTAGCGGGGGGACCGAACACCGGGGAGCTGTTTTTT.

This clonotype was picked up many times. The chain recombines TRBV10-1 with TRBJ2-7; D may correspond to TRBD1 or TRBD2 (5 bases each). V gave up 2 bases and J gave up 4 bases, with 18 bases separating them. The length of the CDR3 is 16 residues. CDR1 and CDR2 (germline): WNHNN, SYGVQD (reference sequence). CDR3 nucleotides: TGCGCCAGCAGTGAGCCAGCGGCACAGGAGAGTTACGAGCAGTACTTC. The encoded protein is CASSEPAAQESYEQYF.

The sample holds many counts of this clonotype. The V call is TRBV7-3, the J call TRBJ1-1; 7 bases map to TRBD1. The CDR3 is 13 amino acids. V trimming: 5 bases; J trimming: 5 bases; junction bases outside the gene matches: 5. CDR1 is SGHTA, CDR2 FQGTGA, per germline. DNA of the CDR3: TGTGCCAGCAGCCTAGGGGGCGCGACTGAAGCTTTCTTT. This encodes CASSLGGATEAFF.

In this sample, this clonotype turned up many times. This sequence joins TRBV7-2 and TRBJ2-3, with D uncertain. The ends were cut back, 5 bases at V and 6 bases at J, with 18 bases in the middle. Germline V CDR1 and CDR2: SGHTA, FQGNSA. The CDR3 length is 15 residues. Here the CDR3 DNA reads TGTGCCAGCAGCCCCGTGTTGACCGACGGGGATACGCAGTATTTT. This sequence encodes CASSPVLTDGDTQYF.

This clonotype was seen a handful of times. V usage is TRBV28 and J usage is TRBJ1-2, with D unclear. Trimming pared 5 bases from V and 6 bases from J, leaving 19 bases between. This CDR3 has 15 residues. Germline CDR1 reads MDHEN; CDR2 reads SYDVKM. Here the CDR3 reads CASSTQPGILHGYTF. The CDR3 DNA follows: TGTGCCAGCAGTACCCAACCGGGAATACTACATGGCTACACCTTC.

This clonotype was observed many times. The chain is built from TRBV3-1 and TRBJ2-1; 8 positions match TRBD2. J lost 4 bases, V lost 5 bases, and 7 bases had no gene match. The CDR3 totals 15 residues. Per germline, CDR1 LGHDT and CDR2 YNNKEL (reference sequence). The CDR3 DNA sequence: TGTGCCAGCAGCTCCGAAGCGGGGGTATACAATGAGCAGTTCTTC. It translates to CASSSEAGVYNEQFF.

This clonotype was recorded at least ten times. The rearrangement joins TRBV14 to TRBJ2-7; D remains unclear. Trimming stripped 1 base from V and 1 base from J, with 8 bases between. Germline CDR1 SGHDN, CDR2 FVKESK. CDR3 length: 14 amino acids. This CDR3 reads CASSQGLRSYEQYV. The DNA for the CDR3 is TGTGCCAGCAGCCAAGGTCTACGATCCTACGAGCAGTACGTC.

This clonotype showed up many times. The rearrangement links TRBV7-9 to TRBJ1-1; D call uncertain. Germline values: CDR1 SEHNR, CDR2 FQNEAQ (reference sequence). This CDR3 spans 12 amino acids. Trimming left V 5 bases short and J 0 bases short, with 4 bases between. In DNA, the CDR3 is TGTGCCAGCAGCCCTATGAACACTGAAGCTTTCTTT. Protein sequence: CASSPMNTEAFF.

This clonotype was seen repeatedly, ten times or more. The chain links TRBV2 to TRBJ2-5, with 9 positions matching TRBD2. The trim removed 6 bases at V and 7 bases at J, leaving 0 bases unmatched. CDR1 is SNHLY and CDR2 is FYNNEI in the germline V gene. The CDR3 covers 11 residues. CDR3 region: CASRTSGTQYF. The DNA of the CDR3 is TGTGCCAGCAGGACTAGCGGGACCCAGTACTTC.

In its sample, this clonotype was seen a few times. One base away lies a much larger clone, so this may be a sequencing read error. This chain connects TRBV6-9 to TRBJ2-2, with TRBD2 as a possible D gene (5 bases). The germline V gene has CDR1 MNHGY and CDR2 SVAAGI. This CDR3 spans 11 amino acids. The CDR3 region has the DNA TGTGCCAGCAGTTACACCGGGGAGCTGGTTTTT. Translating it yields CASSYTGELVF.

This clonotype has a count of ten or more. The rearrangement joins TRBV19 to TRBJ2-1; D gene unclear. Germline loops: CDR1 LNHDA, CDR2 SQIVND (reference sequence). Trimming pared 6 bases from V and 4 bases from J, leaving 4 bases between. The CDR3 length is 11 residues. The DNA for the CDR3 is TGTGCCAGTAGGGAATACAATGAGCAGTTCTTC. This translates into CASREYNEQFF.

In its sample, this clonotype was seen many times. The chain uses TRBV11-2 and TRBJ2-7; D might be TRBD1 or TRBD2, each matching 6 bases. Trimming removed 0 bases at V and 2 bases at J, with 11 bases between. This CDR3 comprises 15 residues. The germline gives CDR1 SGHAT, CDR2 FQNNGV. The CDR3 region is CASSLERGAAYEQYF. The CDR3 nucleotides read TGTGCCAGCAGCTTAGAGAGGGGGGCGGCCTACGAGCAGTACTTC. The full variable domain, with the rest looked up from reference TRBV11-2 and TRBJ2-7, is EAGVAQSPRYKIIEKRQSVAFWCNPISGHATLYWYQQILGQGPKLLIQFQNNGVVDDSQLPKDRFSAERLKGVDSTLKIQPAKLEDSAVYLCASSLERGAAYEQYFGPGTRLTVT.

This clonotype was found many times. The V call is TRBV28, the J call TRBJ2-5; D gene unclear. Germline V gene data show CDR1 as MDHEN and CDR2 as SYDVKM. V was shortened by 5 bases and J by 5 bases, with 12 bases between the two germline ends. The CDR3 loop spans 13 amino acids. The CDR3 region has the DNA TGTGCCAGCAGTCATTTCAAACTTGAGACCCAGTACTTC. It translates to CASSHFKLETQYF.

This clonotype was observed a handful of times. The rearrangement uses TRBV15 and TRBJ2-5; 7 bases align to TRBD1. CDR1 and CDR2 (germline): LNHNV, YYDKDF (reference sequence). The junction had 7 bases not matched to a gene; V was cut back by 10 bases and J by 5 bases. CDR3 size: 12 residues. This CDR3 is CAIPGTAETQYF. The CDR3 region has the DNA TGTGCCATCCCCGGGACAGCCGAGACCCAGTACTTC.

This clonotype was seen many times. The chain uses TRBV20-1 and TRBJ1-2; D not resolved. Germline-derived CDR1 and CDR2 are DFQATT and SNEGSKA (reference sequence). The length of the CDR3 is 13 residues. V lost 5 bases to trimming and J lost 3 bases, with 13 bases between them. The CDR3 DNA reads TGCAGTGCTCATCCGGACGGATACTATGGCTACACCTTC. This gives the protein CSAHPDGYYGYTF.

V usage is TRBV9 and J usage is TRBJ2-1; unclear D gene. V lost 2 bases and J 4 bases, leaving 13 bases between the germline ends. Per germline, CDR1 SGDLS and CDR2 YYNGEE. There are 15 residues in the CDR3. CDR3 DNA: TGTGCCAGCAGCGTTTCCTACACCAAGTACAATGAGCAGTTCTTC. Residues: CASSVSYTKYNEQFF.

The CDR3 nucleotides are TGTGCCAGCAGTTACTCGCGACTAAGGAATTCACCCCTCCACTTT. Translation: CASSYSRLRNSPLHF. This sequence joins TRBV6-5 and TRBJ1-6; D remains unclear. Per the germline V gene, CDR1 is MNHEY and CDR2 is SVGAGI. The CDR3 has 15 residues. With 0 bases removed from V and 7 bases from J, the gap between germline ends came to 10 bases.

The chain is built from TRBV20-1 and TRBJ1-3, with D unresolved. The CDR3 runs 15 residues. Germline V lookup: CDR1 DFQATT, CDR2 SNEGSKA (reference sequence). V was shortened by 6 bases and J by 0 bases, with 15 bases between the two germline ends. The chain's CDR3 is CSAIRLGSSGNTIYF. In nucleotides, the CDR3 is TGCAGTGCCATTAGGTTGGGTAGCTCTGGAAACACCATATATTTT.

This clonotype was counted at least ten times. The rearrangement joins TRBV12-3 or TRBV12-4 to TRBJ1-5, with TRBD1 matching over 8 bases. The CDR3 extends over 13 amino acids. V was clipped by 4 bases and J by 4 bases; unmatched bases: 0. The CDR3 DNA reads TGTGCCAGCAGTTGGGACAGGAATCAGCCCCAGCATTTT. This encodes CASSWDRNQPQHF.

This clonotype was recorded many times. The chain couples TRBV28 to TRBJ2-7, with D perhaps matching TRBD1 (6 bases). CDR3 length equals 15 residues. Germline assignment: CDR1 MDHEN and CDR2 SYDVKM. V lost 4 bases, J lost 6 bases, and 19 bases lay in between. CDR3 coding DNA: TGTGCCAGCAGTTCGATAGCCGTAACAGGGCTCGAGCAGTACTTC. It is translated as CASSSIAVTGLEQYF.

Notes on this clonotype: This clone may be a read error of a much larger clone one base away. This rearrangement joins TRBV20-1 to TRBJ2-7, with a weak D call TRBD2 (6 bases). The V end was cut by 3 bases, the J end by 4 bases, with 19 bases between. CDR1 DFQATT and CDR2 SNEGSKA come from the germline V gene (reference sequence). CDR3 length: 15 residues. The CDR3 bases are TGCAGTGCTAGGGACTATGCTAGCGTTAAGTACGAGCAGTACTTC. It yields the protein CSARDYASVKYEQYF.

This clonotype came up many times. The chain recombines TRBV20-1 with TRBJ2-2; D is undetermined. The CDR3 sequence is 14 residues long. The V and J ends lost 1 base and 0 bases respectively, with 6 bases between them. Germline CDR1 reads DFQATT; CDR2 reads SNEGSKA (reference sequence). Written as DNA, the CDR3 is TGCAGTGCTAGAGGGACCGCGAACACCGGGGAGCTGTTTTTT. This codes for CSARGTANTGELFF.

This clonotype has at least ten counts. This chain connects TRBV5-1 to TRBJ1-6; D ambiguous. The CDR3 is made up of 15 amino acids. Germline CDR1 and CDR2: SGHRS and YFSETQ. V was cut by 0 bases and J by 3 bases, with 7 bases left in between. The CDR3 loop is CASSLDRVYNSPLHF. DNA of the CDR3: TGCGCCAGCAGCTTGGACCGGGTCTATAATTCACCCCTCCACTTT.

This clonotype has at least ten counts. The chain uses TRBV5-1 and TRBJ2-7, with D maybe TRBD2 (5 bases). Germline lookup yields CDR1 SGHRS and CDR2 YFSETQ. The CDR3 spans 14 residues. Trimming left V 0 bases short and J 6 bases short, with 13 bases between. The CDR3 DNA reads TGCGCCAGCAGCTTGGTGGGGTCACGGGGCGAGCAGTACTTC. Translating it yields CASSLVGSRGEQYF.